The rows below give T cell receptor beta chains drawn from one sample of a study of CD8 T cells in Susac syndrome. MiXCR, applied by TCRdb to the immunoSEQ multiplex PCR reads, yields one record per CDR3 protein. The sample shows about 180,000 distinct CDR3 sequences, roughly 95% of them seen only once. Sequencing used CD8+ T cells from PBMCs. These receptors all come from a human donor with multiple sclerosis. CDR3s include the opening cysteine and the closing phenylalanine or tryptophan. The D gene is left open where the match is weak.

>TRBV20-1|.
CSASPLSDPYEQYF
>TRBV24-1|.
CATSDSGLRDPDTQYF
>TRBV5-1|.
CASSYRQPDYEQYF
>TRBV5-4|.
CASSPGQLGYTF
>TRBV7-9|.
CASSLTRHNEQFF
>TRBV5-6|.
CASSLGGGMGYNEQFF
>TRBV29-1|TRBD1
CSGRTGDYGYTF
>TRBV29-1|TRBD1
CSLFGTAGYTF
>TRBV4-1|TRBD1
CASSQAGTGAYNEQFF
>TRBV20-1|.
CSARVPGTVAAFF
>TRBV2|.
CASSEAREGTEAFF
>TRBV29-1|TRBD2
CSFLSGTGANVLTF
>TRBV7-8|TRBD2
CASSSGGNRETQYF
>TRBV24-1|.
CATSDAGRDSDTQYF
>TRBV29-1|TRBD2
CSALGGGPDTQYF
>TRBV27|TRBD1
CASRQGASPLHF
>TRBV12-3/TRBV12-4|.
CASSLAGFYHF
>TRBV12-3/TRBV12-4|.
CASSFFGGDEQFF
>TRBV5-1|.
CASSLGLANIHYEQYF
>TRBV9|.
CASSVGGFSYNEQFF
>TRBV9|.
CASSPTGSPSYEQYF
>TRBV7-2|.
CASSLERQHYEQYF
>TRBV3-1|.
CASSQDLESISYF
>TRBV27|.
CASSLGGGGNQPQHF
>TRBV13|.
CASSPIGVGEQFF
>TRBV25-1|TRBD2
CASGSFGETQYF
>TRBV30|.
CAWSTVDTEAFF
>TRBV7-6|.
CASSLGSGTTDTQYF
>TRBV2|.
CASSASPPGYGYTF
>TRBV5-1|TRBD2
CASTLAGAPIDEQFF
>TRBV2|.
CATSHASSYEQYF
>TRBV29-1|.
CSVCKEAAGPSTDTQYF
>TRBV15|.
CATSREGVTAEQYF
>TRBV9|TRBD1
CASGQGNSPLHF
>TRBV29-1|.
CSGIESYEQYF
>TRBV5-6|TRBD2
CASSLQREAEQFF
>TRBV20-1|TRBD1
CSARLPGQLYYGYTF
>TRBV2|TRBD1
CASRRGTVGDSYNEQFF
>TRBV4-2|.
CASSQVQGRPYEQYF
>TRBV3-1|.
CASSRTGGWDEQFF
>TRBV2|.
CARRTQETQYF
>TRBV6-5|.
CASTLPGLTEAFF
>TRBV9|.
CASKGIPDTQYF
>TRBV7-7|TRBD1
CASSTEDRGNNSPLHF